Following are 2 T cell receptor beta chains from one sample sequenced in a study. TCRdb reanalysed the RT-PCR reads using MiXCR and keeps one entry per CDR3 protein. The sample shows about 680,000 distinct CDR3 sequences, approximately 15% of them seen only once. Material: memory CD4+ T cells from blood. The receptors stem from a female donor in good health, serving as a healthy control.

This sequence joins TRBV7-3 and TRBJ1-2; the match to TRBD1 covers 9 bases. The CDR3 covers 15 residues. Germline V gene data show CDR1 as SGHTA and CDR2 as FQGTGA. V shed 4 bases, J shed 8 bases, and the junction held 11 bases outside the gene matches. The CDR3 DNA is TGTGCCAGCAGCTCAAGCACAGGGGGCGCAAGGGGCTACACCTTC. The encoded protein is CASSSSTGGARGYTF.

This clonotype was counted a few times. This chain links TRBV5-4 with TRBJ1-2; no reliable D call. The CDR3 totals 11 residues. CDR1 and CDR2 from the germline V gene are SGHNT and YYREEE (reference sequence). The V end lost 5 bases, the J end lost 8 bases, and 10 bases lay between the germline ends. The CDR3 protein is CASRQHGGYTF. The CDR3 bases are TGTGCCAGCAGACAACACGGCGGCTACACCTTC.